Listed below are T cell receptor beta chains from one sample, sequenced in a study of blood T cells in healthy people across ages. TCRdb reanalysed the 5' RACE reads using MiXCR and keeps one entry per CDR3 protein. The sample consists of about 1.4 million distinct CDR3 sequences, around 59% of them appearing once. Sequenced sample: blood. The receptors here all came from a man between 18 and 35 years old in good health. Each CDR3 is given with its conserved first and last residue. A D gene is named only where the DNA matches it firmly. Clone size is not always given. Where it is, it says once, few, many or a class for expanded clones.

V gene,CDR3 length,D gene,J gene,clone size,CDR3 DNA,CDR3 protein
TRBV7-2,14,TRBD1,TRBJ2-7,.,TGTGCCAGCAGCCGAGGGACAGAGTCCTACGAGCAGTACTTC,CASSRGTESYEQYF
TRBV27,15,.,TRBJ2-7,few,TGTGCCAGCAGAGTGGTGGGCAGTCGGCCGTACGAGCAGTACTTC,CASRVVGSRPYEQYF
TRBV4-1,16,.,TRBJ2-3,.,TGCGCCAGCAGCCAGGCCGGGGCGTCTAGCACAGATACGCAGTATTTT,CASSQAGASSTDTQYF
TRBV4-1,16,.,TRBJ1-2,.,TGCGCCAGCAGCCCCCGTGGTTATCAGGGTAGCGGCGGCTACACCTTC,CASSPRGYQGSGGYTF
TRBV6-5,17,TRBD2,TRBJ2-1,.,TGTGCCAGCAGTTACCGGTCCCTAGCGGGATACTACAATGAGCAGTTCTTC,CASSYRSLAGYYNEQFF
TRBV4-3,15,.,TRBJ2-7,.,TGCGCCAGCAGCCAAGATCTGACCCGACAGGTTCTTCGGTACTTC,CASSQDLTRQVLRYF
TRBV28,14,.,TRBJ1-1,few,TGTGCCAGCAGTTTTGGACGGAAGAACACTGAAGCTTTCTTT,CASSFGRKNTEAFF
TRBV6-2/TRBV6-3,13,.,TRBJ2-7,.,TGTGCCAGCAGACAGGGTCGGGCCTACGAGCAGTACTTC,CASRQGRAYEQYF
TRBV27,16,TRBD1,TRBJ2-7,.,TGTGCCGGCAGTCCGAAGGGGACAGGGATAGTTTACGAGCAGTACTTC,CAGSPKGTGIVYEQYF
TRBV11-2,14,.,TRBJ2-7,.,TGTGCCAGCAGCTTAGATGCAGGGTCCGACGAGCAGTACTTC,CASSLDAGSDEQYF
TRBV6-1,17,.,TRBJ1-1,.,TGTGCCAGCAGTGAAGGCCTAGACAGACCCATGAACACTGAAGCTTTCTTT,CASSEGLDRPMNTEAFF
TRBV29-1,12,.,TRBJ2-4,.,TGCAGCGTTCAGACGGACATAGACATTCAGTACTTC,CSVQTDIDIQYF
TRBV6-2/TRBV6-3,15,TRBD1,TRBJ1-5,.,TGTGCCAGCAGAGAGACCGGGACAGACAATCAGCCCCAGCATTTT,CASRETGTDNQPQHF
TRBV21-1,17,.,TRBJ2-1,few,TGTGCCAGCAGTCTAGACTGGCCGGGACTGCTCTACAATGAGCAGTTCTTC,CASSLDWPGLLYNEQFF
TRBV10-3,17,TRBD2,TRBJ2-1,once,TGTGCCATCAGTGCTGGTAGCGGGGGCCGCTCCTACAATGAGCAGTTCTTC,CAISAGSGGRSYNEQFF
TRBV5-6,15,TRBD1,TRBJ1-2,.,TGTGCCACCCACAGGGGGTTCTTCTCTAACTATGGCTACACCTTC,CATHRGFFSNYGYTF
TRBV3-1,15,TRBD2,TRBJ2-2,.,TGTGCCAGCAGTCTTAGCGGGGTGGACACCGGGGAGCTGTTTTTT,CASSLSGVDTGELFF
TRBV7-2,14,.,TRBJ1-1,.,TGTGCCAGCAGCTTAATTGGTTTTAGAACTGAAGCTTTCTTT,CASSLIGFRTEAFF
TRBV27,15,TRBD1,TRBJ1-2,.,TGTGCCAGCAGTCAAGACAGGGGAGGTCCAAATGGCTACACCTTC,CASSQDRGGPNGYTF
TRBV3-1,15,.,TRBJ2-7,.,TGTGCCAGCAGCCAAGAGGCCAGCGACTCCTACGAGCAGTACTTC,CASSQEASDSYEQYF
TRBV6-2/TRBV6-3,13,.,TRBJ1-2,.,TGTGCCAGCAGGTCCTGGGTCCCCTATGGCTACACCTTC,CASRSWVPYGYTF
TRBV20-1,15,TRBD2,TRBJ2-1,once,TGCAGTGCTAGAGATGAGACTAGCGGGAGCAATGAGCAGTTCTTC,CSARDETSGSNEQFF
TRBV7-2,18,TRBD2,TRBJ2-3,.,TGTGCCAGCAGCTCCGGGACTAGCGTTAGTGGGGACACAGATACGCAGTATTTT,CASSSGTSVSGDTDTQYF